The following is a T cell receptor beta chain sequence with its context. The data stem from a study of OX40 agonist ivuxolimab in advanced cancers. The table came from immunoSEQ multiplex PCR; TCRdb's copy has only in-frame clones and leaves some out. Of around 74,000 clones listed, 80% to 90% were seen once; the top ten hold less than 6%. This sample comprised CD4+ or CD8+ T cells sorted from blood, obtained in a trial of the OX40 agonist ivuxolimab. The clonotype comes from an adult with an advanced solid tumor such as melanoma, head and neck, liver or kidney cancer.

CDR3 amino acids: CASSYSSQGIVEQYF. The CDR3 bases are TGTGCCAGCAGTTACTCGAGCCAGGGGATAGTCGAGCAGTACTTC. The chain combines TRBV6-5 with TRBJ2-7; the D gene is possibly TRBD1 (6 bases). Germline V gene lookup returns CDR1 MNHEY and CDR2 SVGAGI. Trimming cost V 0 bases and J 6 bases, with 15 bases left between them. This CDR3 has 15 residues.